Below, 8 T cell receptor beta chains from the same sample are listed, as sequenced in a study of vaccination and CD4 T cells after COVID-19. Sample treatment: 10-day PBMC culture with coronavirus spike peptide pools or control peptides (ViraFEST assay). The study sequenced cultured CD4+ T cell DNA using the Oncomine TCR Beta short-read assay. TCRdb reanalysed the PCR reads using MiXCR and keeps one entry per CDR3 protein. The sample shows fewer than 18,000 distinct CDR3 sequences, roughly 51% of them seen only once. The antigens these receptors bind are not known. The sequenced material came from CD4+ T cells from blood, cultured in vitro. Receptors originate from a human donor who had recovered from COVID-19.

The rearrangement joins TRBV20-1 to TRBJ2-5; the D is unclear. Germline CDR1 reads DFQATT; CDR2 reads SNEGSKA (reference sequence). This CDR3 has 11 residues. V was clipped by 6 bases and J by 1 base, with 6 bases between them. Written as DNA, the CDR3 is TGCAGTGCGGAGTTCCAAGAGACCCAGTACTTC. Its translation is CSAEFQETQYF.

J is TRBJ2-3 and V is TRBV24-1; a weak D match, TRBD2 (5 bases). Trimming took 9 bases from V and 3 from J, leaving 9 bases between them. This CDR3 comprises 12 residues. The germline CDR1 and CDR2 sequences are KGHDR and SFDVKD. The CDR3 sequence is CATGEGTDTQYF. The CDR3 DNA reads TGTGCCACCGGAGAGGGAACAGATACGCAGTATTTT.

This rearrangement joins TRBV5-8 to TRBJ1-2, with TRBD1 as a possible D gene (5 bases). V shed 1 base and J shed 2 bases, with 15 bases lying between them. The CDR3 has 16 residues. Germline CDR1 reads SGHTS; CDR2 reads YDEGEE. CDR3 in DNA: TGTGCCAGCAGCTTGAGGGGAGGGGCGCCAAACTATGGCTACACCTTC. Its protein is CASSLRGGAPNYGYTF.

CDR3 in DNA: TGTGCCAGCAGCTTAGTTGCAGGCCTAAACTACGAGCAGTACTTC. It translates to CASSLVAGLNYEQYF. The rearrangement links TRBV11-2 to TRBJ2-7; D is unclear. The CDR3 is 15 amino acids. V dropped 1 base and J dropped 3 bases, with 13 bases sitting between them. Germline V gives CDR1 SGHAT, CDR2 FQNNGV.

The chain employs TRBV11-2 and TRBJ1-2; 9 bases are a match to TRBD1. This CDR3 is built from 15 residues. V gave up 5 bases and J gave up 6 bases; unmatched junction bases: 10. Germline CDR1 is SGHAT and CDR2 is FQNNGV. The CDR3 nucleotides read TGTGCCAGCAGCGGGAACCGGGACAGGGTTGATGGCTACACCTTC. Its translation: CASSGNRDRVDGYTF.

The chain links TRBV6-5 to TRBJ2-7; 9 bases line up with TRBD2. With V trimmed by 0 bases and J by 3 bases, 3 bases remained unmatched. The germline V gene encodes CDR1 MNHEY and CDR2 SVGAGI. CDR3 length: 15 residues. Written as DNA, the CDR3 is TGTGCCAGCAGTTACTCGAGCGGGGGGTACTACGAGCAGTACTTC. It translates to CASSYSSGGYYEQYF.

This clonotype has only one observation. The chain uses TRBV28 and TRBJ1-2; D gene ambiguous. The germline gives CDR1 MDHEN, CDR2 SYDVKM. The CDR3 runs 11 residues. V shed 7 bases and J shed 2 bases, with 5 bases lying between them. CDR3 sequence reads: CASTSNYGYTF. As DNA, the CDR3 is TGTGCCAGCACGTCCAACTATGGCTACACCTTC.

The chain employs TRBV19 and TRBJ2-5; perhaps TRBD1 as D (6 bases). The length of the CDR3 is 14 residues. The V end lost 5 bases, the J end lost 1 base, and 11 bases lay between the germline ends. The germline gives CDR1 LNHDA, CDR2 SQIVND (reference sequence). CDR3 in amino acids: CASSAHRAQETQYF. DNA of the CDR3: TGTGCCAGTAGTGCCCACAGGGCCCAAGAGACCCAGTACTTC.